A selection of T cell receptor beta chains follows, all from one sample in a study of CD8 T cells in Susac syndrome. TCRdb passed the immunoSEQ multiplex PCR reads through MiXCR, listing each CDR3 protein once. Of hundreds of thousands of distinct CDR3 sequences in the sample, around 85% were seen once. Sequenced material: CD8+ T cells from PBMCs. The source is a human donor with multiple sclerosis. CDR3s include the opening cysteine and the closing phenylalanine or tryptophan. A D gene is named only where the DNA matches it firmly. The size entry is marked missing in some rows and otherwise reads once, few, many or a size class.

v_gene	abundance	d_gene	j_gene	CDR3aa	CDR3nt
TRBV20-1	once	-	TRBJ1-1	CSAREDRGWMGTEAFF	TGCAGTGCTAGAGAGGATCGGGGATGGATGGGAACTGAAGCTTTCTTT
TRBV13	-	TRBD2	TRBJ2-1	CASSGGTRNEQFF	TGTGCCAGCAGCGGTGGGACTAGAAATGAGCAGTTCTTC
TRBV5-6	-	-	TRBJ1-1	CASSPGISGDTEAFF	TGTGCCAGCAGCCCAGGGATCTCAGGGGACACTGAAGCTTTCTTT
TRBV29-1	once	-	TRBJ2-7	CSAIRGVREQYF	TGCAGCGCCATTAGGGGGGTCCGGGAGCAGTACTTC
TRBV4-3	-	TRBD2	TRBJ2-1	CASSQDLPSGIYNEQFF	TGCGCCAGCAGCCAAGATCTCCCTAGCGGGATCTACAATGAGCAGTTCTTC
TRBV10-2	-	-	TRBJ2-7	CAGKGDNTYEQYF	TGCGCCGGTAAGGGGGACAACACCTACGAGCAGTACTTC
TRBV29-1	-	-	TRBJ2-4	CSATGTRGIQYF	TGCAGCGCTACCGGGACCCGGGGCATTCAGTACTTC
TRBV11-2	once	-	TRBJ1-2	CASSLHDSLWYGYTF	TGTGCCAGCAGCTTACACGACAGTCTGTGGTATGGCTACACCTTC
TRBV12-3/TRBV12-4	-	-	TRBJ2-1	CASSLTLSSYNEQFF	TGTGCCAGCAGTTTAACCTTGAGCTCCTACAATGAGCAGTTCTTC
TRBV7-2	-	TRBD2	TRBJ2-1	CASSHPLAGEYNEQFF	TGTGCCAGCAGCCATCCCCTAGCGGGGGAATACAATGAGCAGTTCTTC
TRBV4-3	once	-	TRBJ2-7	CASSGGSGSYEQYF	TGCGCCAGCAGCGGAGGGTCTGGCTCCTACGAGCAGTACTTC
TRBV28	-	-	TRBJ1-5	CASSFTTGTNNQPQHF	TGTGCCAGCAGTTTCACCACGGGCACTAACAATCAGCCCCAGCATTTT
TRBV7-9	-	TRBD1	TRBJ2-1	CASSPQGALEQFF	TGTGCCAGCAGCCCTCAGGGGGCGTTGGAGCAGTTCTTC
TRBV28	-	TRBD1	TRBJ2-7	CASSLTGVDYEQYF	TGTGCCAGCAGCCTGACAGGGGTGGACTACGAGCAGTACTTC
TRBV9	-	TRBD2	TRBJ2-1	CASSVNSLAGDYNEQFF	TGTGCCAGCAGCGTAAATAGCCTGGCGGGAGACTACAATGAGCAGTTCTTC
TRBV14	-	-	TRBJ2-1	CASSQLTQGEQFF	TGTGCCAGCAGCCAATTGACCCAGGGGGAGCAGTTCTTC
TRBV28	-	-	TRBJ1-1	CASSLRVFWGGRTRTEAFF	TGTGCCAGCAGTTTACGCGTGTTCTGGGGCGGTAGGACTCGGACTGAAGCTTTCTTT
TRBV19	few	-	TRBJ1-2	CASSRGSYGYTF	TGTGCCAGTAGTCGAGGGTCCTATGGCTACACCTTC
TRBV30	-	TRBD2	TRBJ2-7	CAWSLGGGSGQYF	TGTGCCTGGAGTCTCGGCGGGGGGTCGGGGCAGTACTTC
TRBV27	-	-	TRBJ1-5	CASSYGVNQPQHF	TGTGCCAGCAGTTATGGGGTAAATCAGCCCCAGCATTTT
TRBV27	-	-	TRBJ1-1	CACSRINFAFF	TGTGCCTGCTCTAGGATCAATTTCGCTTTCTTT
TRBV18	-	TRBD1	TRBJ1-4	CASSRDWTGTVNEKLFF	TGTGCCAGCTCACGAGACTGGACAGGGACCGTTAATGAAAAACTGTTTTTT
TRBV27	-	-	TRBJ2-3	CASSFLALTDTQYF	TGTGCCAGCAGTTTCCTAGCGCTCACAGATACGCAGTATTTT
TRBV10-3	-	TRBD2	TRBJ2-7	CAISDPRTSGSYEQYF	TGTGCCATCAGTGATCCCCGGACTAGCGGGAGCTACGAGCAGTACTTC
TRBV28	-	-	TRBJ2-6	CASSLLVGLGANVLTF	TGTGCCAGCAGTTTATTAGTGGGGCTCGGGGCCAACGTCCTGACTTTC
TRBV5-6	-	-	TRBJ1-2	CASSSYPGIYGYTF	TGTGCCAGCAGCTCCTATCCAGGGATCTATGGCTACACCTTC
TRBV7-2	-	TRBD2	TRBJ2-3	CASSLVPGGSSDTQYF	TGTGCCAGCAGCTTAGTGCCGGGCGGGAGCTCAGATACGCAGTATTTT
TRBV19	-	-	TRBJ2-3	CASSILTLSDTQYF	TGTGCCAGTAGTATACTTACGCTTTCAGATACGCAGTATTTT
TRBV5-8	-	-	TRBJ1-5	CASSPRQWGDQPQHF	TGTGCCAGCAGCCCGCGACAGTGGGGGGATCAGCCCCAGCATTTT
TRBV30	-	TRBD1	TRBJ2-7	CAWSVLGTGMDEQYF	TGTGCCTGGAGTGTACTTGGGACAGGTATGGACGAGCAGTACTTC
TRBV28	few	-	TRBJ1-1	CASSLGGGLEAFF	TGTGCCAGCAGTTTGGGGGGGGGCCTTGAAGCTTTCTTT
TRBV4-3	-	-	TRBJ2-7	CASSQDRTGSYEQYF	TGCGCCAGCAGCCAAGATCGCACAGGTTCCTACGAGCAGTACTTC
TRBV13	once	TRBD1	TRBJ2-7	CASSFRDRALSYEQYF	TGTGCCAGCAGCTTCCGGGACAGGGCCCTCTCCTACGAGCAGTACTTC
TRBV7-2	-	-	TRBJ2-5	CASSLGGPTGWGTQYF	TGTGCCAGCAGCCTAGGGGGGCCCACAGGGTGGGGGACCCAGTACTTC
TRBV28	-	-	TRBJ2-7	CASTPPERADSYEQYF	TGTGCCAGCACCCCCCCCGAGCGGGCCGACTCCTACGAGCAGTACTTC
TRBV6-2/TRBV6-3	-	-	TRBJ1-5	CASSYFVGQPQHF	TGTGCCAGCAGTTACTTTGTGGGTCAGCCCCAGCATTTT
TRBV11-2	-	TRBD1	TRBJ2-1	CASSSQGYGYNEQFF	TGTGCCAGCAGCTCACAGGGGTACGGGTACAATGAGCAGTTCTTC
TRBV21-1	-	-	TRBJ2-1	CASKGGSRHNEQFF	TGTGCCAGCAAGGGCGGGAGTCGGCACAATGAGCAGTTCTTC